This TCR delta chain was captured in a study of gamma-delta T cells after stem cell transplantation. The CDR3 totals 14 residues. Germline values: CDR1 GEAIGNYY, CDR2 EKD. TCRdb repeated clone calling on the RT-PCR reads with CATT. Of 1,000 or so delta-chain clones in the sample, roughly 1.2% were seen once. Of note for this clone: At residue 3, the translated DNA and the protein in TCRdb do not agree; the protein given here is derived from the DNA.

Sequencing input: gamma-delta T cells. J is TRDJ1 and V is TRDV2; D uncertain. This sequence was found in a human donor. It is not recorded whose cells these are; they may come from a transplant donor. CDR3 in DNA: TGTGCCCGTGACACCTTGAAAAACACCGATAAACTCATCTTT. Translated, it gives CARDTLKNTDKLIF.